Sequencing of this T cell receptor (beta chain) was carried out in a study of blood T cell repertoires in COVID-19. On the study more broadly: Samples came from the United States, Italy and Spain, spanning acute and convalescent COVID-19. PBMCs, B-cell-depleted T cells, or T cells were the source of the cDNA or gDNA that made up the material.

Looked up from germline, CDR1 is SGHNT and CDR2 is YYREEE (reference sequence). CDR3 length: 12 amino acids. The V and J ends lost 4 bases and 12 bases respectively, with 16 bases between them. In the authors' methods: Reference gene primers were amplified, and this amplification served to estimate nucleated cell counts. Profiling relied on immunoSEQ multiplex PCR, and the TCRdb table lists in-frame clones only, not all of them. Clone size and the V and J calls come from that table; the DNA yielded D and trimming. The sample lists about 100,000 clones, 80% to 95% seen once, with around 4.4% in the top ten.

The chain uses TRBV5-4 and TRBJ1-1, with TRBD1 as a possible D gene (5 bases). The clonotype originates from a man between 18 and 35 years old with acute or convalescent COVID-19. Sequenced input: peripheral blood. CDR3 in amino acids: CASSPGRGWPFF. The CDR3 region has the DNA TGTGCCAGCAGCCCCGGGCGGGGGTGGCCTTTCTTT. The variable domain in full, with the rest retrieved from reference TRBV5-4 and TRBJ1-1, is ETGVTQSPTHLIKTRGQQVTLRCSSQSGHNTVSWYQQALGQGPQFIFQYYREEENGRGNFPPRFSGLQFPNYSSELNVNALELDDSALYLCASSPGRGWPFFGQGTRLTVV.